This TCR beta chain comes out of a study of cytomegalovirus exposure and HLA in healthy donors. At the level of the study: Clustering assigned 81% of the approximately 400 genotyped donors to the Caucasian-associated ancestry cluster.

This clone has only a few counts. Its antigen is not identified. Study observations and caveats: The classifier was said to identify cytomegalovirus status with high specificity and sensitivity.

This CDR3 region has 14 residues. V lost 7 bases and J 2 bases, leaving 14 bases between the germline ends. CDR1 and CDR2 (germline): SGDLS, YYNGEE. PCR used 60 Vbeta primers and 13 Jbeta primers. As handled by the study authors: Per a later analysis, the number of unique TCR beta chains was approximately 80 million, of which 8.5 million to 11 million were shared. TCRdb keeps only in-frame clones here, not all; method: immunoSEQ multiplex PCR. V and J calls and clone size follow that table, whereas D and trimming were derived from the DNA. The repertoire consists of about 190,000 clones, with 65% to 80% occurring once and the leading ten covering approximately 1.1%.

The sequenced material came from PBMCs. The V gene is TRBV9, the J gene TRBJ2-3; D may be TRBD2 (6 bases). The clonotype was recovered from a woman in her thirties or forties in good health and CMV-seronegative. The CDR3 spells CASSVADATDTQYF. CDR3 DNA: TGTGCCAGCTCGGTAGCGGACGCCACAGATACGCAGTATTTT.